The 22 T cell receptor beta chains listed next were all sequenced from one sample in a study of response to subunit inactivated influenza vaccine. TCRdb re-called the RT-PCR reads through MiXCR, storing one row per CDR3 protein. The sample holds about 520,000 distinct CDR3 sequences, roughly 7.9% seen once. Here the sequenced sample was PBMCs from blood, taken less than 30 months after vaccination. The receptors originated from a man between 50 and 69 years old who received an inactivated influenza vaccine.

This clonotype was counted ten times or more. As DNA, the CDR3 is TGTGCCAGCAGTATAGACAGGCTTCAAGAGACCCAGTACTTC. Amino acid sequence: CASSIDRLQETQYF. V gene TRBV12-3 or TRBV12-4 combines with J gene TRBJ2-5, with D possibly TRBD1 on 6 matching bases. V gave up 5 bases and J gave up 2 bases, with 12 bases separating them. This CDR3 spans 14 amino acids.

This clonotype was picked up many times. The V and J genes are TRBV11-1 and TRBJ2-1; 10 nucleotides line up with TRBD2. Trimming at V came to 1 base and at J to 5 bases, leaving 2 bases not matched to a gene. Looked up from germline, CDR1 is SGHAT and CDR2 is FQDESV (reference sequence). CDR3 size: 15 residues. The CDR3 region is CASSLELAGDNEQFF. CDR3 DNA: TGTGCCAGCAGCTTAGAGCTAGCGGGAGACAATGAGCAGTTCTTC.

On this clonotype: The DNA is omitted, as the CDR3 cannot be located on it reliably, and the CDR3 follows TCRdb's listing. The chain employs TRBV12-3 or TRBV12-4 and TRBJ1-1. Ends included, the CDR3 has 13 residues. CDR3 amino acids: CASSLVMGTEAFF.

V and J are TRBV5-1 and TRBJ2-2; D is unresolved. CDR3 length: 14 residues. Between the trimmed V and J ends, which lost 7 bases and 4 bases, there was a span of 14 bases. CDR1 SGHRS and CDR2 YFSETQ come from the germline V gene. The CDR3 bases are TGCGCCAGCCAGGCAGGTGTGAGCACCGGGGAGCTGTTTTTT. Protein: CASQAGVSTGELFF.

This clonotype was picked up many times. This rearrangement joins TRBV12-3 or TRBV12-4 to TRBJ1-5; D perhaps matches TRBD1 (6 bases). This CDR3 region has 15 residues. Trimming stripped 4 bases from V and 1 base from J, with 11 bases between. The CDR3 sequence: CASSSRGMSNQPQHF. Written as DNA, the CDR3 is TGTGCCAGCAGTTCGAGGGGGATGAGCAATCAGCCCCAGCATTTT.

This clonotype was detected many times. The V call is TRBV5-1, the J call TRBJ2-7, with 13 positions matching TRBD2. Germline CDR1 reads SGHRS; CDR2 reads YFSETQ. There are 15 residues in the CDR3. V was clipped by 4 bases and J by 2 bases; unmatched bases: 3. The CDR3 DNA is TGCGCCAGCAGCGTGGGACTAGCGGGAACCTACGAGCAGTACTTC. Translated, it gives CASSVGLAGTYEQYF. Looking up the rest from reference TRBV5-1 and TRBJ2-7 gives the full variable domain: KAGVTQTPRYLIKTRGQQVTLSCSPISGHRSVSWYQQTPGQGLQFLFEYFSETQRNKGNFPGRFSGRQFSNSRSEMNVSTLELGDSALYLCASSVGLAGTYEQYFGPGTRLTVT.

The sample holds many counts of this clonotype. The V gene is TRBV5-1, the J gene TRBJ2-7; tentative D call: TRBD2 (5 bases). This CDR3 is built from 12 residues. Germline V gene data show CDR1 as SGHRS and CDR2 as YFSETQ. The V end lost 1 base, the J end lost 5 bases, and 7 bases lay between the germline ends. CDR3 sequence: CASSLLANEQYF. The DNA of the CDR3 is TGCGCCAGCAGCTTGCTAGCTAACGAGCAGTACTTC.

This clonotype was counted a few times. The chain is built from TRBV7-2 and TRBJ2-1; D is uncertain. CDR3 length: 15 amino acids. CDR1 SGHTA and CDR2 FQGNSA come from the germline V gene. Trimming shortened V by 0 bases and J by 0 bases, and 6 bases separated the two germline ends. CDR3 DNA sequence: TGTGCCAGCAGCTTAGCCTGGAGCTCCTACAATGAGCAGTTCTTC. Its translation is CASSLAWSSYNEQFF.

At least ten counts were recorded for this clonotype. The chain employs TRBV20-1 and TRBJ2-5; D tentatively fits TRBD1 or TRBD2 (5 bases each). This CDR3 contains 14 residues. Germline assignment: CDR1 DFQATT and CDR2 SNEGSKA (reference sequence). With 4 bases removed from V and 5 bases from J, the gap between germline ends came to 17 bases. The CDR3 loop reads CSAIRRGQGETQYF. DNA for the CDR3: TGCAGTGCTATCCGACGGGGCCAGGGTGAGACCCAGTACTTC.

This clonotype has just a few counts. The gene calls are TRBV4-2 and TRBJ2-3; 10 bases map to TRBD2. With V trimmed by 2 bases and J by 1 base, 3 bases remained unmatched. CDR1 and CDR2 from the germline V gene are LGHNA and YNFKEQ. The CDR3 consists of 16 residues. CDR3 DNA: TGTGCCAGCAGCCAATGGACTAGCGGAGGCACAGATACGCAGTATTTT. It is translated as CASSQWTSGGTDTQYF.

This clonotype was seen a handful of times. This chain joins TRBV10-3 and TRBJ2-2, with 14 bases aligning to TRBD2. After removal of 6 bases from V and 6 bases from J, the junction contained 6 bases not matched to a gene. Germline V gene data show CDR1 as ENHRY and CDR2 as SYGVKD. CDR3 length equals 16 residues. Written as DNA, the CDR3 is TGTGCCATCAGAAAGGGACTAGCGGGAGTATCCGGGGAGCTGTTTTTT. Protein: CAIRKGLAGVSGELFF.

This clonotype was detected ten times or more. The CDR3 DNA follows: TGTGCCAGCAGTCCAACCATACGCCCCGGGGAGCTGTTTTTT. Residues: CASSPTIRPGELFF. The V and J genes are TRBV27 and TRBJ2-2; no clear D gene. This CDR3 has 14 amino acids. Germline lookup yields CDR1 MNHEY and CDR2 SMNVEV (reference sequence). V was shortened by 5 bases and J by 6 bases, with 13 bases between the two germline ends.

The chain combines TRBV9 with TRBJ2-4; D is perhaps TRBD2 (6 bases). The germline V gene has CDR1 SGDLS and CDR2 YYNGEE. The CDR3 extends over 13 amino acids. V gave up 4 bases and J gave up 8 bases, with 13 bases separating them. The CDR3, as DNA: TGTGCCAGCAGCTCCCAGGGCGGGGACATTCAGTACTTC. Translated, it gives CASSSQGGDIQYF.

The chain recombines TRBV27 with TRBJ2-3; TRBD2 aligns across 12 bases. Trimming removed 5 bases from V and 6 bases from J; junction bases left unmatched: 9. CDR1 MNHEY and CDR2 SMNVEV come from the germline V gene (reference sequence). The CDR3 consists of 16 residues. CDR3 in amino acids: CASSPLTSGRGDTQYF. DNA for the CDR3: TGTGCCAGCAGTCCACTGACTAGCGGGAGAGGGGATACGCAGTATTTT.

The chain has TRBV6-5 and TRBJ1-2; no definite D call. Trimming stripped 0 bases from V and 4 bases from J, with 9 bases between. Germline V CDR1 and CDR2: MNHEY, SVGAGI. CDR3 length equals 14 residues. The CDR3 loop is CASSYSGFPYGYTF. CDR3 DNA: TGTGCCAGCAGTTACTCAGGGTTCCCCTATGGCTACACCTTC.

This clonotype was observed a few times. The rearrangement links TRBV7-9 to TRBJ2-1; 12 bases agree with TRBD2. The CDR3 is 16 amino acids. J gave up 8 bases and V 0 bases, and 5 bases lay outside the gene matches. Germline CDR1 and CDR2: SEHNR and FQNEAQ (reference sequence). The CDR3: CASSLALTSGRDEQFF. The CDR3 DNA reads TGTGCCAGCAGCTTAGCTCTGACTAGCGGGAGAGATGAGCAGTTCTTC.

The V and J genes are TRBV5-6 and TRBJ2-3; the D call may be TRBD1 or TRBD2 (5 bases each). There are 15 residues in the CDR3. Trimming removed 4 bases at V and 4 bases at J, with 16 bases between. CDR1 is SGHDT and CDR2 is YYEEEE in the germline V gene. CDR3 nucleotides: TGTGCCAGCAGCGACCGGGACCTCGGGGCAGATACGCAGTATTTT. It codes for CASSDRDLGADTQYF.

Ten or more counts support this clonotype. The chain links TRBV29-1 to TRBJ2-7; 10 positions match TRBD2. This CDR3 is 15 amino acids long. With 8 bases clipped from V and 7 bases from J, the junction kept 17 bases outside the gene matches. CDR1 SQVTM and CDR2 ANQGSEA come from the germline V gene. CDR3 bases: TGCAGCACACAAGTCTGGGCTAGCGGGAGAGGGGAGCAGTACTTC. This sequence encodes CSTQVWASGRGEQYF.

This clonotype has only a few counts. The CDR3 DNA follows: TGTGCCAGTGGAGGGGGGTACAACTACGAGCAGTACTTC. This codes for CASGGGYNYEQYF. V gene TRBV21-1 combines with J gene TRBJ2-7; TRBD1, the D gene given by the table, was not confirmed from the DNA. TRBV21-1 is an annotated pseudogene. There are 13 residues in the CDR3.

The rearrangement uses TRBV20-1 and TRBJ2-7; no clear D. Germline V gives CDR1 DFQATT, CDR2 SNEGSKA (reference sequence). CDR3 size: 11 residues. Trimming left V 2 bases short and J 6 bases short, with 8 bases between. CDR3: CSARSPSEQYF. DNA of the CDR3: TGCAGTGCTAGATCCCCCAGCGAGCAGTACTTC.

This clonotype appeared many times. The rearrangement uses TRBV5-1 and TRBJ1-1, with a possible D match to TRBD1 (5 bases). V lost 3 bases, J lost 3 bases, and 12 bases lay in between. This CDR3 has 14 amino acids. CDR1 and CDR2 (germline): SGHRS, YFSETQ. DNA of the CDR3: TGCGCCAGCAGCTCGGGCACAGGAGACACTGAAGCTTTCTTT. Amino acid sequence: CASSSGTGDTEAFF.

This clonotype has at least ten counts. The chain has TRBV28 and TRBJ2-2; D gene unclear. Germline V gene sequence: CDR1 MDHEN, CDR2 SYDVKM. The V end was cut by 7 bases, the J end by 6 bases, with 9 bases between. The CDR3 is made up of 12 amino acids. CDR3 amino acids: CASTLEAGELFF. The CDR3 DNA follows: TGTGCCAGCACCCTGGAAGCCGGGGAGCTGTTTTTT. Supplemented by reference TRBV28 and TRBJ2-2, the full variable domain reads DVKVTQSSRYLVKRTGEKVFLECVQDMDHENMFWYRQDPGLGLRLIYFSYDVKMKEKGDIPEGYSVSREKKERFSLILESASTNQTSMYLCASTLEAGELFFGEGSRLTVL.